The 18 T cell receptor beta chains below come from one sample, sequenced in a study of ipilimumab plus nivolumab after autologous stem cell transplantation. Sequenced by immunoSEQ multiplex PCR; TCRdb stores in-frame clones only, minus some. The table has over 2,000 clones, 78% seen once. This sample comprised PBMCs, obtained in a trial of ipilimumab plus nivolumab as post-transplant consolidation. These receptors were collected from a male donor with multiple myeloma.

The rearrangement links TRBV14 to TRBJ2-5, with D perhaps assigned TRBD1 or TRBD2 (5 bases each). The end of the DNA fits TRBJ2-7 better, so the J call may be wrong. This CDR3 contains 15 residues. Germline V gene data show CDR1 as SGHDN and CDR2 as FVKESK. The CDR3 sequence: CASSQGTGRSYEQYF. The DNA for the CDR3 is TGTGCCAGCAGCCAAGGAACGGGACGGTCCTACGAGCAGTACTTC.

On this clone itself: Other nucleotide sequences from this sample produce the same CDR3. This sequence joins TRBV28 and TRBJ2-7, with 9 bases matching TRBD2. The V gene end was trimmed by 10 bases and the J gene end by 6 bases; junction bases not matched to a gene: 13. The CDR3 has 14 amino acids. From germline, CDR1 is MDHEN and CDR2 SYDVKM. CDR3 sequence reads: CATEGGGGEIEQYF. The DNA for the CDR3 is TGTGCCACGGAAGGGGGCGGGGGGGAAATCGAGCAGTACTTC.

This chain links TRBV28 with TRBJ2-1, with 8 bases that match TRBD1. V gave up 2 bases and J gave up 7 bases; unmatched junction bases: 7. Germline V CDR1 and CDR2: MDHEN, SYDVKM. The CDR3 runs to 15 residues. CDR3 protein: CASSLTRGLLNEQFF. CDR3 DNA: TGTGCCAGCAGTTTAACCAGGGGGCTTTTAAATGAGCAGTTCTTC.

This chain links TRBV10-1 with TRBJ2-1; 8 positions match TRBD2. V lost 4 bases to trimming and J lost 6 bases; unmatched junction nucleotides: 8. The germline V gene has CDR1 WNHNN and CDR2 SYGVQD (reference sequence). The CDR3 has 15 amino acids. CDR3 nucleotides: TGCGCCAGCAGTGTGGTAGCGGGACCCCTCAATGAGCAGTTCTTC. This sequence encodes CASSVVAGPLNEQFF.

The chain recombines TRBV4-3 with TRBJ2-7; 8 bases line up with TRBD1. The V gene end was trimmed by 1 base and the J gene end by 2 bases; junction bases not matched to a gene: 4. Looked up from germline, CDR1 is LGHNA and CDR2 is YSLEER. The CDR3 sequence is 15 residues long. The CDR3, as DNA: TGCGCCAGCAGCCAAGTTTGGGACAGGACCTACGAGCAGTACTTC. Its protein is CASSQVWDRTYEQYF.

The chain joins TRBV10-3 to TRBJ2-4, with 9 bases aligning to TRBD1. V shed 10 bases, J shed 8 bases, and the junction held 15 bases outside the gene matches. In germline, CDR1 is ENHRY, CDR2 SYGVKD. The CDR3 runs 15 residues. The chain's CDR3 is CASRDRVENGDIQYF. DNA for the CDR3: TGTGCCAGCCGGGACAGGGTGGAGAATGGGGACATTCAGTACTTC.

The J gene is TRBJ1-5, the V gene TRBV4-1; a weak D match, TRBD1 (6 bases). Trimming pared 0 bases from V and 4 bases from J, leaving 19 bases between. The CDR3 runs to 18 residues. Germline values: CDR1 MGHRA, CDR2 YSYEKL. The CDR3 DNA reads TGCGCCAGCAGCCAAGATAAGGGGGGCCAAATAAGAAATCAGCCCCAGCATTTT. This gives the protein CASSQDKGGQIRNQPQHF.

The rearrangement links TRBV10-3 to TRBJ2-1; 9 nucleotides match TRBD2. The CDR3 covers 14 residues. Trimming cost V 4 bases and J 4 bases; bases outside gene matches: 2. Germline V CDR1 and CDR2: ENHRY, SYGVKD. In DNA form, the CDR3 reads TGTGCCATCAGTGGACTAGCGGTATACAATGAGCAGTTCTTC. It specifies CAISGLAVYNEQFF.

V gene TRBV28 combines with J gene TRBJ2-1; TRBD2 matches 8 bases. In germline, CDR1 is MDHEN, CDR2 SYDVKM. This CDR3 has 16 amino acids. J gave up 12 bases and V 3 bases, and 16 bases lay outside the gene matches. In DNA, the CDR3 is TGTGCCAGCAGTTTGGTTCCTAGCGGGTCCCGGTTGCCGCAGTTCTTC. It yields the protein CASSLVPSGSRLPQFF.

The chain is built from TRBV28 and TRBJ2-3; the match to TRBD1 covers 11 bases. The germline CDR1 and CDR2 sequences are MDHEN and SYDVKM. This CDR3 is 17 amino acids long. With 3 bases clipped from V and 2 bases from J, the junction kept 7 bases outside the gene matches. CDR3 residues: CASSLFWTGGVTDTQYF. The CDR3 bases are TGTGCCAGCAGTTTGTTTTGGACAGGGGGCGTCACAGATACGCAGTATTTT.

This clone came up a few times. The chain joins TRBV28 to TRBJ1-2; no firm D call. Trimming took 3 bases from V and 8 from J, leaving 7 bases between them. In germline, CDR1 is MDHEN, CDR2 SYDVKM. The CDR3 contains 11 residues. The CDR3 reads CASSFSTGYTF. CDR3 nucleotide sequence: TGTGCCAGCAGTTTTTCGACCGGCTACACCTTC.

The CDR3 loop is CASSSANTSNSRANVLTF. CDR3 in DNA: TGCGCCAGCAGTTCCGCGAACACTTCTAACAGTCGGGCCAACGTCCTGACTTTC. The V gene is TRBV10-2, the J gene TRBJ2-6, with D unresolved. Germline V lookup: CDR1 WSHSY, CDR2 SAAADI. V was clipped by 5 bases and J by 5 bases, with 22 bases between them. The CDR3 length is 18 residues.

The chain's CDR3 is CASTEGVGAGVYEQYF. The CDR3 bases are TGTGCCAGCACCGAGGGGGTCGGAGCAGGGGTCTACGAGCAGTACTTC. The chain links TRBV7-9 to TRBJ2-7, with a possible D match to TRBD1 (6 bases). This CDR3 region has 16 residues. V dropped 7 bases and J dropped 3 bases, with 22 bases sitting between them. Germline values: CDR1 SEHNR, CDR2 FQNEAQ (reference sequence).

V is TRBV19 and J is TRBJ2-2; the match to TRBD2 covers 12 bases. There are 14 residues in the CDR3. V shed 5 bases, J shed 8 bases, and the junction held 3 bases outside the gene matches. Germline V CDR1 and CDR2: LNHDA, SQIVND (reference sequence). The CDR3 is CASSGGLAGGELFF. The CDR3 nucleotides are TGTGCCAGTAGTGGCGGACTAGCGGGAGGGGAGCTGTTTTTT.

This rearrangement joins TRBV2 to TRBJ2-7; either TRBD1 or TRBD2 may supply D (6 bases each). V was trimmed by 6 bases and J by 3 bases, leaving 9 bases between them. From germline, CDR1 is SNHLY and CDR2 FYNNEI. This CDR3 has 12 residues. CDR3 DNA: TGTGCCAGCAGGCGGGACATCTACGAGCAGTACTTC. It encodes CASRRDIYEQYF.

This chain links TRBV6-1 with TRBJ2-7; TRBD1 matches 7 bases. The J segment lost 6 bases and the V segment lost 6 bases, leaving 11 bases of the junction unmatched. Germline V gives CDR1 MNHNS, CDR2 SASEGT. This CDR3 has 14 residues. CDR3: CASSSGTALSEQYF. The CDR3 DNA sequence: TGTGCCAGCAGCTCCGGGACAGCTCTCTCCGAGCAGTACTTC.

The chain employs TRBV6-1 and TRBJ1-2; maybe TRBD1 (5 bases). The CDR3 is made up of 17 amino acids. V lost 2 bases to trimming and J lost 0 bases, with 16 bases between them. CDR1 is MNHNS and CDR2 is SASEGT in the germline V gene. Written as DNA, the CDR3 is TGTGCCAGCAGTGAACCTCGCGGGGCGAGGGCTAACTATGGCTACACCTTC. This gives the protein CASSEPRGARANYGYTF.

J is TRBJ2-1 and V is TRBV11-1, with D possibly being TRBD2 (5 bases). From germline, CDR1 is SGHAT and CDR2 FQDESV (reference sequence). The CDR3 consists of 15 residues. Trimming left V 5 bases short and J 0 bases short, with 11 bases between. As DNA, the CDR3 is TGTGCCAGCAGCACCGGGGTGGTCTCCTACAATGAGCAGTTCTTC. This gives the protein CASSTGVVSYNEQFF.